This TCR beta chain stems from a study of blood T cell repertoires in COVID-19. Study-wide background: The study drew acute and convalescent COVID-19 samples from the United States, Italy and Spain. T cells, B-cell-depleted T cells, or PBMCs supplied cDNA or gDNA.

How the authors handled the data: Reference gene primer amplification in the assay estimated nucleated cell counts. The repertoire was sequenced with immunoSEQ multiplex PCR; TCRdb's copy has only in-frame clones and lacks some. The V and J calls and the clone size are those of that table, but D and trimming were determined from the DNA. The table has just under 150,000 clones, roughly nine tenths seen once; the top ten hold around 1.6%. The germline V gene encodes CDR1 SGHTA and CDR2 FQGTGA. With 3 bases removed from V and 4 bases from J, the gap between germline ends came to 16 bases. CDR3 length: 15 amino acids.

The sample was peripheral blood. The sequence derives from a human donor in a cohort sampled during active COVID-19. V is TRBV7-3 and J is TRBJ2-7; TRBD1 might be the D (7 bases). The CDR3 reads CASSFAGGRSYEQYF. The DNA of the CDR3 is TGTGCCAGCAGCTTCGCAGGGGGGAGAAGTTACGAGCAGTACTTC.